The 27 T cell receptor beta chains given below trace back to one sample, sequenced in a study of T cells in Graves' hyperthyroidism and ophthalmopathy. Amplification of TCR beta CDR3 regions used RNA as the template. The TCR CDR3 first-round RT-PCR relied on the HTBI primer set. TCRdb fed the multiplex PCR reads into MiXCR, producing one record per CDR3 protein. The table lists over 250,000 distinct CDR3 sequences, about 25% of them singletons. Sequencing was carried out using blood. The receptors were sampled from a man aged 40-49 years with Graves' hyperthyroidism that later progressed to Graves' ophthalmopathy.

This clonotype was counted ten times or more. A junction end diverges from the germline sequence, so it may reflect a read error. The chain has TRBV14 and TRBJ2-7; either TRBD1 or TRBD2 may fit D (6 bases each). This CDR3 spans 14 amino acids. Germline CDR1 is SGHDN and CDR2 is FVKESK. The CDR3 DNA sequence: TGTGCCAGCAGCCAACCGGGGGCCTTTAGTCCTTCAAACTTC. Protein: CASSQPGAFSPSNF.

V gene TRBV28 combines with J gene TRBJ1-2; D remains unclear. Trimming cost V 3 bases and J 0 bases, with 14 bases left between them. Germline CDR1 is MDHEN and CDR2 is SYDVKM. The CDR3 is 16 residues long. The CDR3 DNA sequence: TGTGCCAGCAGTTTCTCAGGCAGTCCTGCTAACTATGGCTACACCTTC. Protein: CASSFSGSPANYGYTF.

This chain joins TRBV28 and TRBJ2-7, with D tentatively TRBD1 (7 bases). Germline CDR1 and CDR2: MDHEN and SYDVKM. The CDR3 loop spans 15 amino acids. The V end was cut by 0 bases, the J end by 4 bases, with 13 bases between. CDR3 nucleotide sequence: TGTGCCAGCAGTTTATGGGAGGGGGCGGAATACGAGCAGTACTTC. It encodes CASSLWEGAEYEQYF.

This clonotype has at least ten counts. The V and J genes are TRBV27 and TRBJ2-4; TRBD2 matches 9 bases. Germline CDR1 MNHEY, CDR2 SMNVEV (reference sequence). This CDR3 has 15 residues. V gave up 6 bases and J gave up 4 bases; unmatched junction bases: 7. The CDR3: CASRDLAGAKNIQYF. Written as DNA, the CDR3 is TGTGCCAGCAGGGACTTAGCGGGAGCGAAAAACATTCAGTACTTC.

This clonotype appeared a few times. The CDR3 DNA reads TGCAGTGCTAGGGGGACAGGGAGCAATCAGCCCCAGCATTTT. Its translation is CSARGTGSNQPQHF. The rearrangement joins TRBV20-1 to TRBJ1-5; 9 bases agree with TRBD1. Per germline, CDR1 DFQATT and CDR2 SNEGSKA (reference sequence). There are 14 residues in the CDR3. J lost 1 base, V lost 3 bases, and 1 base had no gene match.

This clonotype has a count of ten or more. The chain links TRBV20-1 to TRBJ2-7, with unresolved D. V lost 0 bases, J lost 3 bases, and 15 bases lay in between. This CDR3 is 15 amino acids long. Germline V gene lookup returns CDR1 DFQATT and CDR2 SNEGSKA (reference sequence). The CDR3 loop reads CSARELLNPLYEQYF. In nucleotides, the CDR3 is TGCAGTGCTAGAGAGCTCCTGAATCCCCTCTACGAGCAGTACTTC.

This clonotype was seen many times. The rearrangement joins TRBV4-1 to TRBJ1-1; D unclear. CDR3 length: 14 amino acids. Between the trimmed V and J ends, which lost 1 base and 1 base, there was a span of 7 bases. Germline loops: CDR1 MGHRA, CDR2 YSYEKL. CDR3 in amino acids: CASSQGITNTEAFF. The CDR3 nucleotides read TGCGCCAGCAGCCAAGGGATCACGAACACTGAAGCTTTCTTT.

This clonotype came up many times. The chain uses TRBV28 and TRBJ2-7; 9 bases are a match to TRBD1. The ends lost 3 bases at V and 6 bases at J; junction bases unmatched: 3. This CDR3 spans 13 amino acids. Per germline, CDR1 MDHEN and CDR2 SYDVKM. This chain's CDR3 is CASSLGQGAEQYF. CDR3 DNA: TGTGCCAGCAGTTTGGGACAGGGTGCCGAGCAGTACTTC.

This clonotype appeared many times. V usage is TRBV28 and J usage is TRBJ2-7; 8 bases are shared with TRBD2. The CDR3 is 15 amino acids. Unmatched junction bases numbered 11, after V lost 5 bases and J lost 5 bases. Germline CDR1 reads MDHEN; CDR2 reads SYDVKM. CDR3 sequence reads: CASSPPGTRTNEQYF. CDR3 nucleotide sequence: TGTGCCAGCAGTCCCCCCGGGACTAGAACAAACGAGCAGTACTTC.

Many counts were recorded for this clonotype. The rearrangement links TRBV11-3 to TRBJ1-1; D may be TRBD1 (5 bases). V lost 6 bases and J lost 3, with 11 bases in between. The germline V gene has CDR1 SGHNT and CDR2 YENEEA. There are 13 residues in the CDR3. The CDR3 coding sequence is TGTGCCAGCAGTACGGCGGGGGACACTGAAGCTTTCTTT. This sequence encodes CASSTAGDTEAFF. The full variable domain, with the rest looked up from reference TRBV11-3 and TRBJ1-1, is EAGVVQSPRYKIIEKKQPVAFWCNPISGHNTLYWYLQNLGQGPELLIRYENEEAVDDSQLPKDRFSAERLKGVDSTLKIQPAELGDSAVYLCASSTAGDTEAFFGQGTRLTVV.

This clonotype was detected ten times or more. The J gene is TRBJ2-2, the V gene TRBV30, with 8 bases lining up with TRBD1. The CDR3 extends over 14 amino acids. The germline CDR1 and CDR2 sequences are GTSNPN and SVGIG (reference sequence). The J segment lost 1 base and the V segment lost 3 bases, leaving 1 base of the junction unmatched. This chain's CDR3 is CAWRGTGNTGELFF. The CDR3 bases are TGTGCCTGGAGGGGGACAGGGAACACCGGGGAGCTGTTTTTT.

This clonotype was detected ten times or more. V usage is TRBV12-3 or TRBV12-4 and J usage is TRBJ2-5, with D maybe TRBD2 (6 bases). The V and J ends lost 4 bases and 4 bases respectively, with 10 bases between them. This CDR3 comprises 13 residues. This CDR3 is CASSSVGGETQYF. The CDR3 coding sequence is TGTGCCAGCAGTTCGGTGGGAGGAGAGACCCAGTACTTC.

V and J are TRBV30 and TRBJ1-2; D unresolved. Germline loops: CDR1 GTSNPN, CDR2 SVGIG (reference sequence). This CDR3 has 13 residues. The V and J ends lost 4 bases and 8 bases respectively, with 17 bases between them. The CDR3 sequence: CAWTTPPGWGYTF. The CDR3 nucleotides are TGTGCCTGGACTACCCCACCGGGTTGGGGCTACACCTTC.

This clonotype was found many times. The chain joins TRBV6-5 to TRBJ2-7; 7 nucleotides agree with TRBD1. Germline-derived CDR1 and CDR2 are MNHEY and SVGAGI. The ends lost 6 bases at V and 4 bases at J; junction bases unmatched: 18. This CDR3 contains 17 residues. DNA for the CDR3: TGTGCCAGCAGCTACCGCCTTTCCGGGACAGTGGGATACGAGCAGTACTTC. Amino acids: CASSYRLSGTVGYEQYF.

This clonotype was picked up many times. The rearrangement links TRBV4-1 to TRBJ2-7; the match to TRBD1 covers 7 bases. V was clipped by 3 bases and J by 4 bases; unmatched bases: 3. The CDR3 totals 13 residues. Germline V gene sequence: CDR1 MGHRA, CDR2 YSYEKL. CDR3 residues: CASSHPGQYEQYF. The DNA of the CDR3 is TGCGCCAGCAGCCACCCGGGACAGTACGAGCAGTACTTC.

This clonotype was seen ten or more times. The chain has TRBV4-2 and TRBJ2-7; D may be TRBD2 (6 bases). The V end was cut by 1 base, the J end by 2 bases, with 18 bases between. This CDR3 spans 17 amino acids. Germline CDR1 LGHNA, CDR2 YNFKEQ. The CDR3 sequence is CASSQASGRGKTYEQYF. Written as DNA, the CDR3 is TGTGCCAGCAGCCAAGCCTCCGGGCGGGGCAAAACCTACGAGCAGTACTTC.

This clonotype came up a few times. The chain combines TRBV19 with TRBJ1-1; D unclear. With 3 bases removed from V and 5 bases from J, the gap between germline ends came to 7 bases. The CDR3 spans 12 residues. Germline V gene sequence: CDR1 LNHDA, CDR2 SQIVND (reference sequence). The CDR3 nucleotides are TGTGCCAGTAGTATTGCGGGAACTGAAGCTTTCTTT. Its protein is CASSIAGTEAFF. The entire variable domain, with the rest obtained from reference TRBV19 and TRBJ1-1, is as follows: DGGITQSPKYLFRKEGQNVTLSCEQNLNHDAMYWYRQDPGQGLRLIYYSQIVNDFQKGDIAEGYSVSREKKESFPLTVTSAQKNPTAFYLCASSIAGTEAFFGQGTRLTVV.

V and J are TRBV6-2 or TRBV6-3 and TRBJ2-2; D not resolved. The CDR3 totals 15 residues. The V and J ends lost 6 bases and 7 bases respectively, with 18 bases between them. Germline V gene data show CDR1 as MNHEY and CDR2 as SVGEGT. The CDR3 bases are TGTGCCAGCAGCCCCACGTGGGAAGGAAGCGGGGAGCTGTTTTTT. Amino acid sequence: CASSPTWEGSGELFF.

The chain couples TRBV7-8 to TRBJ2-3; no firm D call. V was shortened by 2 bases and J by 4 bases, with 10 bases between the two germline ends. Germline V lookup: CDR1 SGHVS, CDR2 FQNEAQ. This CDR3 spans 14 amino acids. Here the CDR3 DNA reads TGTGCCAGCAGCTTAAGCCCAGGTTCAGATACGCAGTATTTT. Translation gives CASSLSPGSDTQYF. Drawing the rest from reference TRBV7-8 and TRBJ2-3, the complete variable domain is GAGVSQSPRYKVAKRGQDVALRCDPISGHVSLFWYQQALGQGPEFLTYFQNEAQLDKSGLPSDRFFAERPEGSVSTLKIQRTQQEDSAVYLCASSLSPGSDTQYFGPGTRLTVL.

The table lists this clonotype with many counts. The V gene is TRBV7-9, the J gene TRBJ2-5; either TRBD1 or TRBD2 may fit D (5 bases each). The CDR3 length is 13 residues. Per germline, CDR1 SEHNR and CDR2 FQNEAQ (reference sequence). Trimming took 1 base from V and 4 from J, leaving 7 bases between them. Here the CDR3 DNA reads TGTGCCAGCAGCTTAGTTGGGGGAGAGACCCAGTACTTC. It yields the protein CASSLVGGETQYF.

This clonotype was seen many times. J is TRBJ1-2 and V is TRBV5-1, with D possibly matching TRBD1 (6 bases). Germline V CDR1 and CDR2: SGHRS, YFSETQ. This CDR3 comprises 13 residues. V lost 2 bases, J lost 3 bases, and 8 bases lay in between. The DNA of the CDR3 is TGCGCCAGCAGCTTTGAGGGGGACTATGGCTACACCTTC. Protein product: CASSFEGDYGYTF.

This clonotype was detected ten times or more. The CDR3 DNA is TGCGCCAGCAGTCGGTGGGGCATGGAGACCCAGTACTTC. Its protein product is CASSRWGMETQYF. The rearrangement joins TRBV4-1 to TRBJ2-5; maybe TRBD1 (5 bases). The CDR3 totals 13 residues. Germline lookup yields CDR1 MGHRA and CDR2 YSYEKL. Trimming stripped 6 bases from V and 5 bases from J, with 13 bases between.

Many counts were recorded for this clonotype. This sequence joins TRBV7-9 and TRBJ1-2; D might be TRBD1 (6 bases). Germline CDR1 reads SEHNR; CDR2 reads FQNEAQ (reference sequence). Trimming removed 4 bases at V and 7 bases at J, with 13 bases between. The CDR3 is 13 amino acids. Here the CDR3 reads CASSSSRGRGYTF. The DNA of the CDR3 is TGTGCCAGCAGCTCTTCCAGGGGTCGTGGCTACACCTTC.

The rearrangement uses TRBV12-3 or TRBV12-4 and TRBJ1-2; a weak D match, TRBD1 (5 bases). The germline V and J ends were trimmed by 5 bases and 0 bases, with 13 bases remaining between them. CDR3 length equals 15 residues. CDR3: CASSRRGGPNYGYTF. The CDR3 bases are TGTGCCAGCAGTCGGAGGGGCGGGCCTAACTATGGCTACACCTTC.

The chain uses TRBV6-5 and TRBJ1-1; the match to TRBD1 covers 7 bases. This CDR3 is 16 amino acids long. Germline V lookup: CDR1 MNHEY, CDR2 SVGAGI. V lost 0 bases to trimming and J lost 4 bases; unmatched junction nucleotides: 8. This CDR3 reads CASSYSRQGGGTEAFF. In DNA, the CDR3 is TGTGCCAGCAGTTACTCCCGACAGGGTGGGGGCACTGAAGCTTTCTTT.

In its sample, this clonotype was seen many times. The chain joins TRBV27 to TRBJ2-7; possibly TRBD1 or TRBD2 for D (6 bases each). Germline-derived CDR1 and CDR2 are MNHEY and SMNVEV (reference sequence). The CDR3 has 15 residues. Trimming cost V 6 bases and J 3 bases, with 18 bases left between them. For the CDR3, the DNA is TGTGCCAGCAGCTTGGTTTGGGGGGCCTTCTACGAGCAGTACTTC. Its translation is CASSLVWGAFYEQYF.

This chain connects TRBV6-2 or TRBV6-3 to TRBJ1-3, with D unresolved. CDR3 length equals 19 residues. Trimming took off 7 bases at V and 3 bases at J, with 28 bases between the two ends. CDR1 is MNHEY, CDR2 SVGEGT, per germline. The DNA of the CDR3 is TGTGCCAGCAATTCTCGTGGTGGTCTGACGGGAGTTGGTGGAAACACCATATATTTT. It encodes CASNSRGGLTGVGGNTIYF.